This is a list of T cell receptor beta chains from one sample in a study of shared clonotypes between healthy human individuals. The data were produced by immunoSEQ multiplex PCR, yet TCRdb's version contains in-frame clones alone and is incomplete. Here the sample spans about 1 million clones, roughly 75% being singletons. Sequencing was carried out using memory CD4+ T cells sorted from blood. The source of these receptors is a man in his late teens or twenties in good health. Each CDR3 is given without its conserved first and last residue. Fields, in order: CDR3 protein, CDR3 length, V gene, J gene.

CDR3aa: ASNRGQDKETQY; len: 12; v_gene: TRBV7-2; j_gene: TRBJ2-5
CDR3aa: ASSPLGGNEQF; len: 11; v_gene: TRBV2; j_gene: TRBJ2-1
CDR3aa: ASSSDGRYTYEQY; len: 13; v_gene: TRBV7-2; j_gene: TRBJ2-7
CDR3aa: ASSMDRGEKQY; len: 11; v_gene: TRBV19; j_gene: TRBJ2-7
CDR3aa: AISEQETQY; len: 9; v_gene: TRBV10-3; j_gene: TRBJ2-5
CDR3aa: ASSQDGASGSLTDTQY; len: 16; v_gene: TRBV4-2; j_gene: TRBJ2-3
CDR3aa: ASRRGHPLYGYT; len: 12; v_gene: TRBV6-1; j_gene: TRBJ1-2
CDR3aa: ARYPNQPGHYNQPQH; len: 15; v_gene: TRBV23-1; j_gene: TRBJ1-5
CDR3aa: ASSRGASYNEQF; len: 12; v_gene: TRBV5-1; j_gene: TRBJ2-1
CDR3aa: ASRWREGRNEQF; len: 12; v_gene: TRBV2; j_gene: TRBJ2-1
CDR3aa: ASSPYPGPTNYGYT; len: 14; v_gene: TRBV18; j_gene: TRBJ1-2
CDR3aa: ASSLSAGPEKLF; len: 12; v_gene: TRBV7-2; j_gene: TRBJ1-4
CDR3aa: ASSLSGIGSPLH; len: 12; v_gene: TRBV27; j_gene: TRBJ1-6
CDR3aa: ASRGTGGAYGGYT; len: 13; v_gene: TRBV25-1; j_gene: TRBJ1-2
CDR3aa: ASSPRQGGIDTEAF; len: 14; v_gene: TRBV5-1; j_gene: TRBJ1-1
CDR3aa: ASNAGAGNTIY; len: 11; v_gene: TRBV19; j_gene: TRBJ1-3
CDR3aa: ASSSLRASGSSYNEQF; len: 16; v_gene: TRBV7-6; j_gene: TRBJ2-1
CDR3aa: ASSLVSSGANVLT; len: 13; v_gene: TRBV5-1; j_gene: TRBJ2-6
CDR3aa: ASSYNRGPSYEQY; len: 13; v_gene: TRBV6-5; j_gene: TRBJ2-7
CDR3aa: ASSPLTLETDL; len: 11; v_gene: TRBV28; j_gene: TRBJ1-1
CDR3aa: ASSLQGALTGELF; len: 13; v_gene: TRBV18; j_gene: TRBJ2-2
CDR3aa: ASNEGRVNQPQH; len: 12; v_gene: TRBV2; j_gene: TRBJ1-5
CDR3aa: ASSETGGQGFAQF; len: 13; v_gene: TRBV6-1; j_gene: TRBJ2-1
CDR3aa: ASSLTGISGYT; len: 11; v_gene: TRBV5-4; j_gene: TRBJ1-2
CDR3aa: AWSGNRVTEAF; len: 11; v_gene: TRBV30; j_gene: TRBJ1-1
CDR3aa: ASSPNPEGLGNYGYT; len: 15; v_gene: TRBV18; j_gene: TRBJ1-2
CDR3aa: ASSVAEGHRETQY; len: 13; v_gene: TRBV9; j_gene: TRBJ2-5
CDR3aa: AWRQAGGLSANSPLH; len: 15; v_gene: TRBV30; j_gene: TRBJ1-6
CDR3aa: ASSPHLTYEQY; len: 11; v_gene: TRBV14; j_gene: TRBJ2-7
CDR3aa: ASSAFSGTGDLYNYGYT; len: 17; v_gene: TRBV28; j_gene: TRBJ1-2
CDR3aa: AWTSGSNTGELF; len: 12; v_gene: TRBV30; j_gene: TRBJ2-2
CDR3aa: ASSPRPPGPLQTNTGELF; len: 18; v_gene: TRBV18; j_gene: TRBJ2-2
CDR3aa: ASSLAENSPLH; len: 11; v_gene: TRBV11-2; j_gene: TRBJ1-6
CDR3aa: ASSPTGSNQPQH; len: 12; v_gene: TRBV7-2; j_gene: TRBJ1-5
CDR3aa: SASSEKLF; len: 8; v_gene: TRBV20-1; j_gene: TRBJ1-4
CDR3aa: ASSWKDRGSYEQY; len: 13; v_gene: TRBV28; j_gene: TRBJ2-7